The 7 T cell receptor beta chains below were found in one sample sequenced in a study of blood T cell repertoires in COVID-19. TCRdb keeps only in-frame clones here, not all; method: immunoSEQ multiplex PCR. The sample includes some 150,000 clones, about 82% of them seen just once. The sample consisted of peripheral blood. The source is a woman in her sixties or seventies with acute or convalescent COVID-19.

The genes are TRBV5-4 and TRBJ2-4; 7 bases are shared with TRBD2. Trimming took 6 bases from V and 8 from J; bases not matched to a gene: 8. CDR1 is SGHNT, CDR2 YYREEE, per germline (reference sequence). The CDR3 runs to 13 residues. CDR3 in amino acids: CASTLQGGDIQYF. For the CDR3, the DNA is TGTGCCAGCACTCTCCAGGGAGGGGACATTCAGTACTTC.

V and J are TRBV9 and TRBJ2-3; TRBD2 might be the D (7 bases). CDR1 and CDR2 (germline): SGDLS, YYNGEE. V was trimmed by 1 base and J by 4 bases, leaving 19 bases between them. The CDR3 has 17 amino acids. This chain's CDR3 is CASSVLGGPRVSDTQYF. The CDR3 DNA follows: TGTGCCAGCAGCGTATTGGGGGGGCCGAGAGTATCAGATACGCAGTATTTT.

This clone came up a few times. CDR3 sequence reads: CASSRWDRGNGYTF. CDR3 bases: TGTGCCAGCAGTCGGTGGGACAGGGGAAATGGCTACACCTTC. The chain has TRBV27 and TRBJ1-2, with 10 positions matching TRBD1. Germline V lookup: CDR1 MNHEY, CDR2 SMNVEV (reference sequence). The CDR3 contains 14 residues. J gave up 6 bases and V 5 bases, and 6 bases lay outside the gene matches.

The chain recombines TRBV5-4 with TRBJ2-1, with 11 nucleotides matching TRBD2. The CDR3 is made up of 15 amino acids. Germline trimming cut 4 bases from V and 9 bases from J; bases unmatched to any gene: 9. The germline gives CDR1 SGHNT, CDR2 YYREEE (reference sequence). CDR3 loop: CASSPGPSGGIEQFF. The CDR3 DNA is TGTGCCAGCAGCCCTGGGCCTAGCGGGGGGATTGAGCAGTTCTTC.

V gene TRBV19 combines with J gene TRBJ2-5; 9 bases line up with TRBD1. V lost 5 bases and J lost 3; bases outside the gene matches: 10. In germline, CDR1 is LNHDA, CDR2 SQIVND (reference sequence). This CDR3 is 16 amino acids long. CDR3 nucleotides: TGTGCCAGTAGTCACCGGGACAGGGCCTTGGAAGAGACCCAGTACTTC. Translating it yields CASSHRDRALEETQYF. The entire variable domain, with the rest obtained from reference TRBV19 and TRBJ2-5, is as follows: DGGITQSPKYLFRKEGQNVTLSCEQNLNHDAMYWYRQDPGQGLRLIYYSQIVNDFQKGDIAEGYSVSREKKESFPLTVTSAQKNPTAFYLCASSHRDRALEETQYFGPGTRLLVL.

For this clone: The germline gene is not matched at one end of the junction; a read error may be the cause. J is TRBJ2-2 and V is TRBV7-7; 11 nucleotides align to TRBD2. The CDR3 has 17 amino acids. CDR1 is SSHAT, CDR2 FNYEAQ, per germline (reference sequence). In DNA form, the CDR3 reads TGTGCTAGCAGCGTATCTCCGGGACTAGCGGTTTCCGGGGAGCTGTTTTTT. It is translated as CASSVSPGLAVSGELFF. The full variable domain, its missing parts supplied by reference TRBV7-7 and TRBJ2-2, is GAGVSQSPRYKVTKRGQDVTLRCDPISSHATLYWYQQALGQGPEFLTYFNYEAQPDKSGLPSDRFSAERPEGSISTLTIQRTEQRDSAMYRCASSVSPGLAVSGELFFGEGSRLTVL.

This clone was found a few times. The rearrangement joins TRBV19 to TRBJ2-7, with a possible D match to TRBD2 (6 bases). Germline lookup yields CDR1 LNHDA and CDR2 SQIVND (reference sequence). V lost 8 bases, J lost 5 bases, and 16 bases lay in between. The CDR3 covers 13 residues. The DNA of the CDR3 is TGTGCCAGTCGGCGGGGTCGAGGAGACGAGCAGTACTTC. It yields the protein CASRRGRGDEQYF.